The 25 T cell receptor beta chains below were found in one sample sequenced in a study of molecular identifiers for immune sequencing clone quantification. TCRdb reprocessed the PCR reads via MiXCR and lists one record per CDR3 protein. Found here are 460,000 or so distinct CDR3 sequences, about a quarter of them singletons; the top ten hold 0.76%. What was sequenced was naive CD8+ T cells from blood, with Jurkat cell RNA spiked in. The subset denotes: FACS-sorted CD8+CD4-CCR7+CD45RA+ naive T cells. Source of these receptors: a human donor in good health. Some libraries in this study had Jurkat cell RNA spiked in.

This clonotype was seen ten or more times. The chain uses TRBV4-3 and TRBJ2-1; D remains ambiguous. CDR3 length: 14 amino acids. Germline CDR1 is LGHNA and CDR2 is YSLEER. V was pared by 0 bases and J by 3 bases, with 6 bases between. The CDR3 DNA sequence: TGCGCCAGCAGCCAAGACAGGTACTACAATGAGCAGTTCTTC. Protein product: CASSQDRYYNEQFF.

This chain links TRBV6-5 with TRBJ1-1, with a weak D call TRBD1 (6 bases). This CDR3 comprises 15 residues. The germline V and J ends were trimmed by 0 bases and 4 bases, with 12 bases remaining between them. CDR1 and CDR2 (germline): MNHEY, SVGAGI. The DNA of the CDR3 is TGTGCCAGCAGTTACTCGGGGGCTTTCGGCACTGAAGCTTTCTTT. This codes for CASSYSGAFGTEAFF.

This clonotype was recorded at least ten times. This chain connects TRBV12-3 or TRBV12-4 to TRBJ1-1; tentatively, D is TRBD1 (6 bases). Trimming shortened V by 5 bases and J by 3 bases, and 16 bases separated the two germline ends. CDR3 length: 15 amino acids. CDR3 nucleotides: TGTGCCAGCAGTGGGGACATGGGGATGGACACTGAAGCTTTCTTT. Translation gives CASSGDMGMDTEAFF.

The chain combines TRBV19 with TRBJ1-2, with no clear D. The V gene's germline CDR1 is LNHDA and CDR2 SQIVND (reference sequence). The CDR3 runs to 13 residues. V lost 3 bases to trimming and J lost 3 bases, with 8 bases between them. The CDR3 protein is CASSMLIYYGYTF. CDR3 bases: TGTGCCAGTAGTATGTTGATCTACTATGGCTACACCTTC.

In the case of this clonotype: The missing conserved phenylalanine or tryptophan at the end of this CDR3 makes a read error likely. CDR3 protein: CASSLRTNIASGNTIYL. CDR3 bases: TGTGCCAGCAGCTTAAGGACGAACATCGCCTCTGGAAACACCATATATCTT. The genes are TRBV7-9 and TRBJ1-3; no definite D call. The V gene's germline CDR1 is SEHNR and CDR2 FQNEAQ (reference sequence). This CDR3 is 17 amino acids long. The V end lost 2 bases, the J end lost 0 bases, and 14 bases lay between the germline ends.

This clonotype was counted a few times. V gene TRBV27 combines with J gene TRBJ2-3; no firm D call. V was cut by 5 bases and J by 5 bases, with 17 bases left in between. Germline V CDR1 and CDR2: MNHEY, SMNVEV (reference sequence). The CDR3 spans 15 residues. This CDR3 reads CASSPIPPPRDTQYF. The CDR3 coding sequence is TGTGCCAGCAGTCCAATTCCCCCCCCACGAGATACGCAGTATTTT.

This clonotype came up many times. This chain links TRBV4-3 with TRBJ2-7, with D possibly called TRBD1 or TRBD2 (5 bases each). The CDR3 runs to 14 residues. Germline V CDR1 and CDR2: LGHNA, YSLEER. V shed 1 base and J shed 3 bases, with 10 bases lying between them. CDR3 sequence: CASSQAWGSYEQYF. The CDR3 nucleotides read TGCGCCAGCAGCCAAGCCTGGGGGAGCTACGAGCAGTACTTC.

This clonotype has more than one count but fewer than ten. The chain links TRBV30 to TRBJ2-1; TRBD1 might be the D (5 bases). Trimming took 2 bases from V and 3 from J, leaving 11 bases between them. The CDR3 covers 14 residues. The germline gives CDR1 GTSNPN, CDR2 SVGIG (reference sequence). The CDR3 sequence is CAWSYDSLYNEQFF. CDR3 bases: TGTGCCTGGAGTTATGACAGTCTCTACAATGAGCAGTTCTTC.

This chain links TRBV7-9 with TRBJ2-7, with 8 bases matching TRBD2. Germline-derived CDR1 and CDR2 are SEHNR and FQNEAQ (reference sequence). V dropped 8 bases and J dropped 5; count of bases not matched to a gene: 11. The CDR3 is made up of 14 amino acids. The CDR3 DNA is TGTGCCAGCGGCCTTAGCGGGACCGACGACGAGCAGTACTTC. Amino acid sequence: CASGLSGTDDEQYF.

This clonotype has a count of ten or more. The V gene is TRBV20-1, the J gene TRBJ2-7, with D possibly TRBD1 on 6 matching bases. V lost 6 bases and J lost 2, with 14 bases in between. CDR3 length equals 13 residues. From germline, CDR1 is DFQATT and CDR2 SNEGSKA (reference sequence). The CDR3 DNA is TGCAGTGCGGACCCCGGGACAACCTACGAGCAGTACTTC. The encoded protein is CSADPGTTYEQYF.

DNA for the CDR3: TGTGCCAGCAGCGCAACAGGGGGCGCTGACTACGAGCAGTACTTC. Residues: CASSATGGADYEQYF. The genes are TRBV7-6 and TRBJ2-7; 9 nucleotides line up with TRBD1. Looked up from germline, CDR1 is SGHVS and CDR2 is FNYEAQ. This CDR3 has 15 residues. The J segment lost 3 bases and the V segment lost 5 bases, leaving 8 bases of the junction unmatched.

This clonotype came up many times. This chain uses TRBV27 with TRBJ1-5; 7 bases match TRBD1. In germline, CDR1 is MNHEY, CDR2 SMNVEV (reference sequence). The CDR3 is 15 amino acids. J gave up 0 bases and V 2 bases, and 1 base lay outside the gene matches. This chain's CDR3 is CASSLKGASNQPQHF. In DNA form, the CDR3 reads TGTGCCAGCAGTTTAAAGGGGGCTAGCAATCAGCCCCAGCATTTT.

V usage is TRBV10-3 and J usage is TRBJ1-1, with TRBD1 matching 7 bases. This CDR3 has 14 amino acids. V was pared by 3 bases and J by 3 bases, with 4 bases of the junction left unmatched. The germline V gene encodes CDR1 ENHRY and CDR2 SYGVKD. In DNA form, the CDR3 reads TGTGCCATCAGTGATACAGGGGAGGACACTGAAGCTTTCTTT. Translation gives CAISDTGEDTEAFF.

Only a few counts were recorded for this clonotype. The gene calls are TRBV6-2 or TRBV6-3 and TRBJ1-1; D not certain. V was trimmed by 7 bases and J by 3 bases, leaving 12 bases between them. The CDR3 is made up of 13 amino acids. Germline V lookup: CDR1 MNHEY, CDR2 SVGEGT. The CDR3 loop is CASTFGVYTEAFF. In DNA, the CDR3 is TGTGCCAGCACCTTCGGAGTATACACTGAAGCTTTCTTT.

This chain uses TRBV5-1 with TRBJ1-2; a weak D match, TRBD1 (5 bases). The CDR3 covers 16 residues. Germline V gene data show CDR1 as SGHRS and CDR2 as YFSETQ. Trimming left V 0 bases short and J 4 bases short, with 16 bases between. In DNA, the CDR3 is TGCGCCAGCAGCTTGGAGGTGGGACCTCAGCTCTATGGCTACACCTTC. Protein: CASSLEVGPQLYGYTF.

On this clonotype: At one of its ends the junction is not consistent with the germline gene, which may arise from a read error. CDR3 sequence (DNA): TGTGCCAGCAGCTCAGTAGCAGTAGCTGTATACAATAAGCAGTTCTTC. Its translation is CASSSVAVAVYNKQFF. The chain combines TRBV13 with TRBJ2-1; D unresolved. Germline V gives CDR1 PRHDT, CDR2 FYEKMQ (reference sequence). CDR3 length: 16 amino acids. Full variable domain (remainder filled in from reference TRBV13 and TRBJ2-1): AAGVIQSPRHLIKEKRETATLKCYPIPRHDTVYWYQQGPGQDPQFLISFYEKMQSDKGSIPDRFSAQQFSDYHSELNMSSLELGDSALYFCASSSVAVAVYNKQFFGPGTRLTVL.

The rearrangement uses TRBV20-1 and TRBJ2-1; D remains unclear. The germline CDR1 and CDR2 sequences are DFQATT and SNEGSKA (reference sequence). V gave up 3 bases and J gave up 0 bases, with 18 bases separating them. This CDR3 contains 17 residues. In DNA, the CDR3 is TGCAGTGCTAGGATGGCCCTCGAAAGCCGCTCCTACAATGAGCAGTTCTTC. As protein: CSARMALESRSYNEQFF.

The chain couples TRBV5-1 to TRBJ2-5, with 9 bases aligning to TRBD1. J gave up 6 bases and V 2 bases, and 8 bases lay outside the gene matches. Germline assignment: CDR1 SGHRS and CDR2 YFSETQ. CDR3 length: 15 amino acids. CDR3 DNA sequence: TGCGCCAGCAGCTTCGGGACAGGGTTCCGGAAGACCCAGTACTTC. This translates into CASSFGTGFRKTQYF. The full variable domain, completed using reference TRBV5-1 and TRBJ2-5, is KAGVTQTPRYLIKTRGQQVTLSCSPISGHRSVSWYQQTPGQGLQFLFEYFSETQRNKGNFPGRFSGRQFSNSRSEMNVSTLELGDSALYLCASSFGTGFRKTQYFGPGTRLLVL.

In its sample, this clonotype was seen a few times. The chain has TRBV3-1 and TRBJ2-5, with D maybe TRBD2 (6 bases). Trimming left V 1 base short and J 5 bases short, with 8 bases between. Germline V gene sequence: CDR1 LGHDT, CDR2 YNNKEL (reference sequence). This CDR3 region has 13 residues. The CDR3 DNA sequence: TGTGCCAGCAGCCAAGCGGGGGTCGAGACCCAGTACTTC. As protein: CASSQAGVETQYF.

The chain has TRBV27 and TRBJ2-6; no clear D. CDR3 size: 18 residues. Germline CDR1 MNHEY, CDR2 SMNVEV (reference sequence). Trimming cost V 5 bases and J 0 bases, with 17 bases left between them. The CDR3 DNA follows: TGTGCCAGCAGTCCCTTAACTGCTACCTCCTCTGGGGCCAACGTCCTGACTTTC. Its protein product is CASSPLTATSSGANVLTF.

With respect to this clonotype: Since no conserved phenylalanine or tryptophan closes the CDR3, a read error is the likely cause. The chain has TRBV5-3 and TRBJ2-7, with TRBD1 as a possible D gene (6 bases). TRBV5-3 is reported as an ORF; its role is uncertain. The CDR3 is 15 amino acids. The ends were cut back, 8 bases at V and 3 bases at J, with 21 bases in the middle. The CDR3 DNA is TGTGCCAGTCTAGCAGGGGCCCACCTTGACTACGAGCAGTACCTC. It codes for CASLAGAHLDYEQYL.

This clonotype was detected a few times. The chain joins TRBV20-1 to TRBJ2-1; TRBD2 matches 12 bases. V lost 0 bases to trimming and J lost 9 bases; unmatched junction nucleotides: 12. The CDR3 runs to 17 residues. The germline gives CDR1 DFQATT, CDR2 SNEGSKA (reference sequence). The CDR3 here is CSARDLWTSGMYGEQFF. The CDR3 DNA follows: TGCAGTGCTAGAGATCTGTGGACTAGCGGGATGTATGGTGAGCAGTTCTTC.

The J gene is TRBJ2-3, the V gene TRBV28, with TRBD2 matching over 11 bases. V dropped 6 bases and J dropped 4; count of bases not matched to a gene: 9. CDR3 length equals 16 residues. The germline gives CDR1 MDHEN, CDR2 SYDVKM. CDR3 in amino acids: CASSKLAGVMADTQYF. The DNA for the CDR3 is TGTGCCAGCAGCAAACTAGCGGGAGTGATGGCAGATACGCAGTATTTT. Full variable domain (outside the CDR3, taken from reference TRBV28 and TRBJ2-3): DVKVTQSSRYLVKRTGEKVFLECVQDMDHENMFWYRQDPGLGLRLIYFSYDVKMKEKGDIPEGYSVSREKKERFSLILESASTNQTSMYLCASSKLAGVMADTQYFGPGTRLTVL.

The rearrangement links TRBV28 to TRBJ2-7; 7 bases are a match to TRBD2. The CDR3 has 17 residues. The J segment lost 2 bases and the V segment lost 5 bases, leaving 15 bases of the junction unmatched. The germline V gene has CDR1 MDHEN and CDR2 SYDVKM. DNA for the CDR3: TGTGCCAGCAGTATCCTCGGGGGGACGATTACCCCCTACGAGCAGTACTTC. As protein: CASSILGGTITPYEQYF. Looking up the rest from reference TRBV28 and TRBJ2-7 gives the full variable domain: DVKVTQSSRYLVKRTGEKVFLECVQDMDHENMFWYRQDPGLGLRLIYFSYDVKMKEKGDIPEGYSVSREKKERFSLILESASTNQTSMYLCASSILGGTITPYEQYFGPGTRLTVT.

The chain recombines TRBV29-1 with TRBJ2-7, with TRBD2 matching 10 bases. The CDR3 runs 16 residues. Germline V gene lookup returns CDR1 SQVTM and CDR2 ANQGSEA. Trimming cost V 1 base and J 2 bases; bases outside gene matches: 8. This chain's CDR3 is CSVEGGLAGAPYEQYF. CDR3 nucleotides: TGCAGCGTTGAAGGGGGTCTAGCGGGAGCCCCCTACGAGCAGTACTTC.